This passage covers 3 T cell receptor beta chains from one sample sequenced in a study of blood T cell repertoires in COVID-19. The assay was immunoSEQ multiplex PCR, and TCRdb's table has in-frame clones only and misses some. Among approximately 180,000 clones listed, approximately 87% were seen once. The sequenced sample consisted of peripheral blood. The receptors come from a woman in her sixties or seventies with COVID-19, enrolled during active disease.

This clone is a singleton in its sample. The chain uses TRBV6-5 and TRBJ1-3, with D maybe TRBD1 (6 bases). The V gene lost 6 bases and the J gene lost 1 base, with 13 bases spanning the gap. Germline V gives CDR1 MNHEY, CDR2 SVGAGI. This CDR3 comprises 15 residues. The CDR3 DNA sequence: TGTGCCAGCAGCTTCGAACAGGGTTCTGGAAACACCATATATTTT. Amino acids: CASSFEQGSGNTIYF.

The chain recombines TRBV3-1 (or the pseudogene TRBV3-2) with TRBJ2-1; TRBD2 matches at 13 bases. The CDR3 is 15 amino acids. Germline values: CDR1 LGHDT, CDR2 YNNKEL (reference sequence). The junction had 4 bases not matched to a gene; V was cut back by 4 bases and J by 7 bases. CDR3 DNA: TGTGCCAGCAGCCCAACTAGCGGGAGGGGTAATGAGCAGTTCTTC. It is translated as CASSPTSGRGNEQFF.

In nucleotides, the CDR3 is TGTGCCAGCAGCCTATCCCAAGCGGGGGGCTACAATGAGCAGTTCTTC. As protein: CASSLSQAGGYNEQFF. The genes are TRBV9 and TRBJ2-1, with TRBD2 matching over 9 bases. J lost 3 bases, V lost 4 bases, and 8 bases had no gene match. The germline gives CDR1 SGDLS, CDR2 YYNGEE. This CDR3 contains 16 residues. Drawing the rest from reference TRBV9 and TRBJ2-1, the complete variable domain is DSGVTQTPKHLITATGQRVTLRCSPRSGDLSVYWYQQSLDQGLQFLIQYYNGEERAKGNILERFSAQQFPDLHSELNLSSLELGDSALYFCASSLSQAGGYNEQFFGPGTRLTVL.